These 21 T cell receptor beta chains were all obtained from the same sample, sequenced in a study of T cell changes during pregnancy in multiple sclerosis. Method: immunoSEQ multiplex PCR; TCRdb's copy keeps in-frame clones and lacks some. The sample lists roughly 57,000 clones; around 94% were seen once. The specimen comprised CD8+ T cells from peripheral blood mononuclear cells, sampled after pregnancy. Every receptor here comes from a female donor with multiple sclerosis, enrolled in a pregnancy study.

This clone was observed once. The rearrangement links TRBV5-4 to TRBJ2-7; D gene ambiguous. Germline V gives CDR1 SGHNT, CDR2 YYREEE (reference sequence). The CDR3 covers 12 residues. Trimming removed 2 bases from V and 5 bases from J, with 8 bases in between. The CDR3 DNA reads TGTGCCAGCAGCTTAGGCAGCGACGAGCAGTACTTC. Translated: CASSLGSDEQYF.

The CDR3 nucleotides are TGTGCCAGCAGCCCGGGACTAGCGGGAGGGGGCAACCAAGAGACCCAGTACTTC. Encoded protein: CASSPGLAGGGNQETQYF. This chain connects TRBV11-3 to TRBJ2-5, with TRBD2 matching 16 bases. Germline lookup yields CDR1 SGHNT and CDR2 YENEEA. This CDR3 spans 18 amino acids. The trim removed 5 bases at V and 0 bases at J, leaving 6 bases unmatched.

This clone was seen a handful of times. The CDR3 sequence is CASSQDHRATGELFF. The CDR3 DNA follows: TGCGCCAGCAGCCAAGATCACAGAGCCACCGGGGAGCTGTTTTTT. The chain links TRBV4-1 to TRBJ2-2; D not certain. The CDR3 has 15 residues. Germline assignment: CDR1 MGHRA and CDR2 YSYEKL. Deletions cut 0 bases from V and 4 bases from J, with 9 bases between.

This clone showed up just once. The V gene is TRBV11-3, the J gene TRBJ2-7, with a tentative D call TRBD1 (5 bases). This CDR3 contains 13 residues. Germline V gene data show CDR1 as SGHNT and CDR2 as YENEEA. V was cut by 4 bases and J by 7 bases, with 14 bases left in between. DNA for the CDR3: TGTGCCAGCAGCTCGACAGCTCCCGGGGAGCAGTACTTC. Translation gives CASSSTAPGEQYF.

This chain uses TRBV27 with TRBJ2-7, with D perhaps TRBD1 (5 bases). This CDR3 spans 13 amino acids. V was clipped by 3 bases and J by 4 bases, with 10 bases between them. Germline V CDR1 and CDR2: MNHEY, SMNVEV (reference sequence). CDR3 loop: CASSLSGQYEQYF. The CDR3 nucleotides read TGTGCCAGCAGTTTGTCAGGGCAATACGAGCAGTACTTC.

The chain links TRBV18 to TRBJ1-1, with unresolved D. Germline V lookup: CDR1 KGHSH, CDR2 LQKENI. The CDR3 sequence is 12 residues long. V was cut by 3 bases and J by 0 bases, with 2 bases left in between. The CDR3 protein is CASSPMNTEAFF. CDR3 bases: TGTGCCAGCTCACCTATGAACACTGAAGCTTTCTTT.

On this clone itself: The junction shows a germline mismatch at one end, possibly a read error. The genes are TRBV7-9 and TRBJ2-1, with 10 bases lining up with TRBD2. The germline V gene encodes CDR1 SEHNR and CDR2 FQNEAQ (reference sequence). This CDR3 contains 14 residues. In DNA, the CDR3 is TGTGCCAGCAGATTAGCGGGAGGTTACAATGAGCAGTTCTTC. It encodes CASRLAGGYNEQFF.

The gene calls are TRBV27 and TRBJ1-5; 11 bases map to TRBD1. The V and J ends lost 8 bases and 6 bases, in that order; junction bases with no gene match: 3. Per germline, CDR1 MNHEY and CDR2 SMNVEV (reference sequence). CDR3 length: 13 amino acids. CDR3: CASGQGAIQPQHF. The CDR3 nucleotides are TGTGCCAGCGGACAGGGGGCAATTCAGCCCCAGCATTTT.

About this clone: At one end the junction does not follow the germline gene, possibly because of a read error. Distinct nucleotide sequences in the sample also encode this CDR3. The rearrangement joins TRBV2 to TRBJ2-7; 9 bases are shared with TRBD1. The CDR3 sequence is 17 residues long. Germline V gene lookup returns CDR1 SNHLY and CDR2 FYNNEI. CDR3 in amino acids: CASRVPVRDRVVHEQYF. CDR3 DNA sequence: TGTGCCAGCAGGGTACCGGTTCGGGACAGGGTGGTCCACGAGCAGTATTTC.

This sequence joins TRBV15 and TRBJ2-2, with 7 bases aligning to TRBD1. Unmatched junction bases numbered 8, after V lost 0 bases and J lost 4 bases. From germline, CDR1 is LNHNV and CDR2 YYDKDF (reference sequence). This CDR3 has 17 amino acids. CDR3 sequence (DNA): TGTGCCACCAGCAGAGATAGGGGACAGTTTTTCACCGGGGAGCTGTTTTTT. Its protein is CATSRDRGQFFTGELFF.

The chain links TRBV7-9 to TRBJ1-2, with D possibly being TRBD1 (6 bases). Germline V gene sequence: CDR1 SEHNR, CDR2 FQNEAQ (reference sequence). V lost 6 bases, J lost 2 bases, and 10 bases lay in between. The CDR3 is made up of 13 amino acids. CDR3 nucleotides: TGTGCCAGCAGGGGACAACAGAACTATGGCTACACCTTC. Protein sequence: CASRGQQNYGYTF.

The chain has TRBV7-9 and TRBJ2-5; 7 bases align to TRBD2. CDR3 length: 15 residues. V was pared by 5 bases and J by 4 bases, with 10 bases of the junction left unmatched. Germline lookup yields CDR1 SEHNR and CDR2 FQNEAQ (reference sequence). For the CDR3, the DNA is TGTGCCAGCAGCCGTCACCCCAGGGAGGGAGAGACCCAGTACTTC. This encodes CASSRHPREGETQYF. Drawing the rest from reference TRBV7-9 and TRBJ2-5, the complete variable domain is DTGVSQNPRHKITKRGQNVTFRCDPISEHNRLYWYRQTLGQGPEFLTYFQNEAQLEKSRLLSDRFSAERPKGSFSTLEIQRTEQGDSAMYLCASSRHPREGETQYFGPGTRLLVL.

V is TRBV27 and J is TRBJ1-4; possibly TRBD1 for D (5 bases). V was cut by 4 bases and J by 8 bases, with 17 bases left in between. CDR1 MNHEY and CDR2 SMNVEV come from the germline V gene (reference sequence). This CDR3 spans 15 amino acids. CDR3 amino acids: CASSSRGGRGEKLFF. The CDR3 DNA reads TGTGCCAGCAGTTCCCGGGGGGGAAGGGGCGAAAAACTGTTTTTT.

V is TRBV7-9 and J is TRBJ2-7; 8 bases match TRBD2. V trimming: 2 bases; J trimming: 4 bases; junction bases outside the gene matches: 4. CDR3 length: 14 amino acids. In germline, CDR1 is SEHNR, CDR2 FQNEAQ (reference sequence). In nucleotides, the CDR3 is TGTGCCAGCAGCTTACTAGCGGGTCCTTACGAGCAGTACTTC. Its translation is CASSLLAGPYEQYF.

The chain employs TRBV9 and TRBJ2-1; D perhaps matches TRBD1 (6 bases). The CDR3 is made up of 13 amino acids. CDR1 and CDR2 from the germline V gene are SGDLS and YYNGEE. V dropped 4 bases and J dropped 7 bases, with 12 bases sitting between them. CDR3 bases: TGTGCCAGCAGCCTGACAGGTTTTAATGAGCAGTTCTTC. As protein: CASSLTGFNEQFF.

The V and J genes are TRBV27 and TRBJ2-1, with 7 bases fitting TRBD2. This CDR3 comprises 15 residues. V shed 3 bases, J shed 4 bases, and the junction held 6 bases outside the gene matches. The germline V gene encodes CDR1 MNHEY and CDR2 SMNVEV (reference sequence). Written as DNA, the CDR3 is TGTGCCAGCAGTTTCGCGGGGGTTGTTTACAATGAGCAGTTCTTC. Protein product: CASSFAGVVYNEQFF.

CDR3: CASHSGTSGSYNEQFF. The DNA for the CDR3 is TGTGCCTCCCACTCCGGGACTAGCGGGTCTTACAATGAGCAGTTCTTC. The rearrangement links TRBV30 to TRBJ2-1; 12 nucleotides align to TRBD2. Per the germline V gene, CDR1 is GTSNPN and CDR2 is SVGIG (reference sequence). The CDR3 runs to 16 residues. Germline trimming cut 7 bases from V and 4 bases from J; bases unmatched to any gene: 11. Variable domain in full (rest from reference TRBV30 and TRBJ2-1): SQTIHQWPATLVQPVGSPLSLECTVEGTSNPNLYWYRQAAGRGLQLLFYSVGIGQISSEVPQNLSASRPQDRQFILSSKKLLLSDSGFYLCASHSGTSGSYNEQFFGPGTRLTVL.

This chain uses TRBV28 with TRBJ2-1, with TRBD2 matching 7 bases. The V gene's germline CDR1 is MDHEN and CDR2 SYDVKM. The length of the CDR3 is 19 residues. The ends lost 6 bases at V and 0 bases at J; junction bases unmatched: 17. DNA for the CDR3: TGTGCCAGCAGGTCTACAGGATTCACAGCGGGGAGCTCCTACAATGAGCAGTTCTTC. The encoded protein is CASRSTGFTAGSSYNEQFF.

V usage is TRBV29-1 and J usage is TRBJ2-7; tentatively, D is TRBD2 (5 bases). Trimming pared 6 bases from V and 1 base from J, leaving 13 bases between. The CDR3 loop spans 13 amino acids. CDR1 SQVTM and CDR2 ANQGSEA come from the germline V gene. The CDR3 spells CSVFTSGSYEQYF. In DNA form, the CDR3 reads TGCAGCGTCTTTACGTCGGGGTCCTACGAGCAGTACTTC.

The chain combines TRBV5-1 with TRBJ2-1; no clear D. Trimming cost V 3 bases and J 5 bases, with 12 bases left between them. Germline CDR1 is SGHRS and CDR2 is YFSETQ. The CDR3 runs 14 residues. In DNA form, the CDR3 reads TGCGCCAGCAGCTCTTCGTTCCCCGACAATGAGCAGTTCTTC. Translation: CASSSSFPDNEQFF.

V and J are TRBV4-1 and TRBJ1-2; D not resolved. The CDR3 runs to 12 residues. The germline CDR1 and CDR2 sequences are MGHRA and YSYEKL. Trimming removed 0 bases at V and 4 bases at J, with 3 bases between. The CDR3 loop reads CASSQEAYGYTF. Here the CDR3 DNA reads TGCGCCAGCAGCCAAGAGGCCTATGGCTACACCTTC.